This T cell receptor (beta chain) appears in the sequencing data of a study of regulatory T cells in long-lasting Graves disease. The authors built TCR beta libraries using iRepertoire HTBI primers and Arm-PCR of CDR3 regions. TCRdb re-called the multiplex PCR reads through MiXCR, storing one row per CDR3 protein. The sample includes some 370,000 distinct CDR3 sequences, about 12% of them seen just once. CDR1 and CDR2 (germline): SQVTM, ANQGSEA. The CDR3 has 12 residues. Trimming took 4 bases from V and 6 from J, leaving 9 bases between them. The time point here: newly diagnosed GD, antithyroid drugs for less than 3 months. TCR sequences were obtained from RNA taken from PBMCs. The source of the patients was an endocrinology department in Xi'an, China. This clonotype came up a few times. Its antigen is as yet unknown. The study, taken as a whole, reports: TCR diversity was lower in persistent than newly diagnosed Graves' disease.

This same sample was also taken into another study, of T cells in Graves' hyperthyroidism and ophthalmopathy.

This TCR came from a woman under 30 with Graves disease. The gene calls are TRBV29-1 and TRBJ2-2; D might be TRBD1 or TRBD2, each matching 5 bases. Here the sequenced sample was peripheral blood mononuclear cells (PBMCs), taken at new diagnosis, from a patient treated with antithyroid drugs. CDR3 amino acids: CSVVGEPGELFF. The CDR3 DNA sequence: TGCAGCGTTGTGGGGGAACCCGGGGAGCTGTTTTTT.